These T cell receptor beta chains were read from a single sample in a study of type 1 and type 2 diabetes patients. MiXCR was run by TCRdb on the multiplex PCR reads, yielding one entry per CDR3 protein. The repertoire holds about 270,000 distinct CDR3 sequences, with approximately 45% as singletons. The sequencing input was peripheral blood mononuclear cells (PBMCs). These receptors originate from a man aged 18 to 30 with type 2 diabetes. Each CDR3 is given without its conserved first and last residue.

CDR3 length | V gene | CDR3 protein
9 | TRBV12-3/TRBV12-4 | ASSPGQDQY
10 | TRBV19 | ASSMQGYEQY
13 | TRBV7-2 | ASSFSSGYTGELF
12 | TRBV20-1 | SAREQVSPETQY
13 | TRBV2 | ASSASGARAETQY
14 | TRBV19 | ASSAEQRSIQETQY
11 | TRBV11-2 | AGTQGSNTEAF
13 | TRBV19 | ASCSETYSNQPQH
12 | TRBV2 | ASSEGPGTPRQY
11 | TRBV6-6 | ASSYYTADEQY
11 | TRBV5-1 | ASSLNWGIEAF
11 | TRBV29-1 | SVPGTVEEKLF
10 | TRBV19 | ASSIGVAEQY
9 | TRBV11-2 | ASSFHYEQY
12 | TRBV2 | ASNPQGAYNEQF
13 | TRBV10-3 | AISDGDRGPHEQY
13 | TRBV6-6 | ASRGLAGDLDTQY
14 | TRBV20-1 | SASLAGQEVQETQY
9 | TRBV2 | ATQGYTEAF
14 | TRBV7-2 | ASRSSGTQSYYEQY
15 | TRBV20-1 | SARGLAGVYRSYEQY
10 | TRBV2 | ASTGEEETQY
11 | TRBV6-2/TRBV6-3 | ASSYSTKGEAF
11 | TRBV15 | ATSSTNGNEQF
11 | TRBV25-1 | ASSEAQDSEQY
11 | TRBV7-6 | ASSLNYREGLF
13 | TRBV25-1 | ASSQYERSSYEQY
13 | TRBV12-3/TRBV12-4 | ASSLRQGSGEGQY
16 | TRBV11-2 | ASSAIAGGPLLSYEQY
13 | TRBV4-3 | ASSQVLRSSTEAF
13 | TRBV14 | ASSQDQGRYTEAF
14 | TRBV7-2 | ASRPDSTFHTGELF
13 | TRBV4-1 | ASSQGSGVGYEQY
15 | TRBV30 | AATSGSLFGTNNEQF
15 | TRBV18 | ASSPTLAASGANVLT
11 | TRBV20-1 | SAGVAGGETQY
12 | TRBV14 | ASSHDTYTGELF
13 | TRBV4-1 | ASSQDGSLGSMAF
13 | TRBV7-2 | ASSVRGNKNYGYT
14 | TRBV20-1 | SAYKREGQSYNEQF
13 | TRBV19 | ASSIIFRGNQPQH
14 | TRBV6-1 | ASSTTKDVANYGYT
12 | TRBV10-1 | ASNESSTQETQY
11 | TRBV6-6 | AISGGMDYEQY
12 | TRBV2 | ASNSGGSSYEQY
13 | TRBV20-1 | SARTRDVNTGELF
10 | TRBV10-3 | AISGGAYEQY
12 | TRBV7-8 | ASSLVPVSYEQY
13 | TRBV2 | ASSEGRGETGELF
14 | TRBV5-1 | ASSPDGTRANYGYT
14 | TRBV7-2 | TSSLGHGGNSYEQY
11 | TRBV30 | AWSVLLNTEAF
13 | TRBV11-2 | ASSSIGRGTDTQY
11 | TRBV9 | ASSPGNTGELF
12 | TRBV27 | ASSRLVSVTEAF
11 | TRBV30 | AWSGFVWGEAF
13 | TRBV7-2 | ASSLTASVNQPQH
15 | TRBV7-2 | ASSPGQGGSNNEKLF